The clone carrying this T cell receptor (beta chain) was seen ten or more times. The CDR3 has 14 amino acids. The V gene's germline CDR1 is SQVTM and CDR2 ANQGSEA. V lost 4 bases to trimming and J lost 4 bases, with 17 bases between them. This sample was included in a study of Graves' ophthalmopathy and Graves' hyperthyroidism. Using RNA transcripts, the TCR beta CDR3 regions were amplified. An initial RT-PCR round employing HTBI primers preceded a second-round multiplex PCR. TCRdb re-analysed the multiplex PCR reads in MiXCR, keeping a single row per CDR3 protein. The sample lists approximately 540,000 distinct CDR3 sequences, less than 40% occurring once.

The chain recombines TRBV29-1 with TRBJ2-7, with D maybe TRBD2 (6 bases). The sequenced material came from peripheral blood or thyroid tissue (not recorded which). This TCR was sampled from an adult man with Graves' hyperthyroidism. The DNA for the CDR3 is TGCAGCGTTGCAAAGGGATTCGGGGGATACGAGCAGTACTTC. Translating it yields CSVAKGFGGYEQYF.